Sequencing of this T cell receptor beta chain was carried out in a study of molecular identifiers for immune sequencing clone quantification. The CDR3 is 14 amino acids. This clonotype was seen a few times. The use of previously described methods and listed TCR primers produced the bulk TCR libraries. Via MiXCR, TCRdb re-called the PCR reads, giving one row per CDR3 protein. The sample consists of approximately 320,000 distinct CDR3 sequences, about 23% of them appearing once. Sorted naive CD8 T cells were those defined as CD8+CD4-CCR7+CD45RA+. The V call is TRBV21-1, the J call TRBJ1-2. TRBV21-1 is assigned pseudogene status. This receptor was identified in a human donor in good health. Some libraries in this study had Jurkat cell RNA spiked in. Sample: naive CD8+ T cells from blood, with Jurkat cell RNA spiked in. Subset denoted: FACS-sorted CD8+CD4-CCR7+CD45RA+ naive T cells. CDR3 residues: CASSKARQGYGYTF. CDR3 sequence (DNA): TGTGCCAGCAGCAAAGCACGGCAGGGCTATGGCTACACCTTC.